This TCR beta chain stems from a study of cytomegalovirus exposure and HLA in healthy donors. Study-wide background: Of the donors genotyped, 398 in all, 81% fell in the Caucasian-associated ancestry cluster.

The primer mix had 60 Vbeta and 13 Jbeta primers. Here immunoSEQ multiplex PCR was the method, and the copy in TCRdb shows in-frame clones only, minus some. The data show about 30,000 clones, about 86% seen once. The CDR3 covers 19 residues. Losses at the gene ends were 4 bases for V and 1 base for J; bases not matched to a gene: 13. Looked up from germline, CDR1 is SQVTM and CDR2 is ANQGSEA. Overall study results and limits: Later analysis associated a missense DCLRE1C variant with TCR beta V- and J-gene trimming. Follow-up analysis seemed to connect common viral pathogens with several of the most significant clusters identified.

Turning to this clone: The antigen is not known.

This chain links TRBV29-1 with TRBJ2-3; 14 bases align to TRBD2. The TCR originated in a boy younger than 18 in good health and CMV-seronegative. The sequencing sample was made of PBMCs. The CDR3, as DNA: TGCAGCGTTGTCTTAGGGACTAGCGGGAGAATTTGGGGCACAGATACGCAGTATTTT. Its translation is CSVVLGTSGRIWGTDTQYF.